Here is one T cell receptor (beta chain) with its context. The sample originates from a study of blood T cell repertoires in COVID-19. The V end lost 5 bases, the J end lost 6 bases, and 16 bases lay between the germline ends. Per the germline V gene, CDR1 is MNHEY and CDR2 is SMNVEV (reference sequence). The CDR3 contains 15 residues. Assay: immunoSEQ multiplex PCR; the TCRdb copy retains only in-frame clones and omits some. This table holds roughly 24,000 clones, roughly 71% found once. The V call is TRBV27, the J call TRBJ2-2, with D possibly being TRBD1 (5 bases). Sequences were obtained from peripheral blood. The clonotype was recovered from a man aged 80 or over with active or convalescent COVID-19. The CDR3 bases are TGTGCCAGCAGTGCATCCACAGTAGGGGCCGGGGAGCTGTTTTTT. Its translation is CASSASTVGAGELFF.